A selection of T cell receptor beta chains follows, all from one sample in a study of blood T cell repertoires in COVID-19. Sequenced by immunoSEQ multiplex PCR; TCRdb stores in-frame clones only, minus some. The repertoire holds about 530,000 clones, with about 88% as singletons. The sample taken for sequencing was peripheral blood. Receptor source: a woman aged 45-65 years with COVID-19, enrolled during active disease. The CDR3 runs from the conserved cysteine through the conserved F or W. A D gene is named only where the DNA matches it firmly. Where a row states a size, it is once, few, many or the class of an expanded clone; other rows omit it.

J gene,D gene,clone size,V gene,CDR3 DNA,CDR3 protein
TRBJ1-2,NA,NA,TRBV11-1,TGTGCCAGCAGCTTAGCCGCAGGGTACGGCTACACCTTC,CASSLAAGYGYTF
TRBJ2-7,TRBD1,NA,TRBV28,TGTGCCAGCAGTCCAAGGGACAGCTCCTACGAGCAGTACTTC,CASSPRDSSYEQYF
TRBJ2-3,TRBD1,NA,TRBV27,TGTGCCAGCAGTTATTCCGGGACAGCCATGTCGGGAGATACGCAGTATTTT,CASSYSGTAMSGDTQYF
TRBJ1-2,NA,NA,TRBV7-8,TGTGCCAGCAGTCCAGGCCCAGGGGTGGGCTACACCTTC,CASSPGPGVGYTF
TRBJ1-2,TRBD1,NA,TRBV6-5,TGTGCCAGCGGATCCTCGCTTCAGACAGGGGGCTACACCTTC,CASGSSLQTGGYTF
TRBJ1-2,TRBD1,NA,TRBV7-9,TGTGCCAGCAGCCCCCGGACAGGGGCGATCGGCTACACCTTC,CASSPRTGAIGYTF
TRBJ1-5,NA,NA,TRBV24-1,TGTGCCACCAGTGTGGCAGGGGGCAATCAGCCCCAGCATTTT,CATSVAGGNQPQHF
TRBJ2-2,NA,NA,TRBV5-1,TGCGCCAGCAGCCCGGCTACAGGACGCTTCGCGAACACCGGGGAGCTGTTTTTT,CASSPATGRFANTGELFF
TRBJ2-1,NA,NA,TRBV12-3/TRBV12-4,TGTGCCAGCAGTTTTCAGGTGAATGAGCAGTTCTTC,CASSFQVNEQFF
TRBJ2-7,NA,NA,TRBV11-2,TGTGCCAGCAGCCAAAACCGGGACTTTTCCTACGAGCAGTACTTC,CASSQNRDFSYEQYF
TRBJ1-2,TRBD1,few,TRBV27,TGTGCCAGCAGTTTATTTTCAGGGGGCGAGGGCTACACCTTC,CASSLFSGGEGYTF
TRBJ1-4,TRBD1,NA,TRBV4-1,TGCGCCAGCAGCCCAAACAGACAGGGAACTTCTGAAAAACTGTTTTTT,CASSPNRQGTSEKLFF
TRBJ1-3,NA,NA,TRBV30,TGTGCCTGCCACCGACAGGCTTTCTCTGGAAACACCATATATTTT,CACHRQAFSGNTIYF
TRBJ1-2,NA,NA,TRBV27,TGTGCCAGCGCTGCCCATGGGCAGGTTCCCTATGGCTACACCTTC,CASAAHGQVPYGYTF
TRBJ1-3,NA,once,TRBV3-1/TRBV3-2,TGTGCCAGCAGCCAAGATATAGCTGGAAACACCATATATTTT,CASSQDIAGNTIYF
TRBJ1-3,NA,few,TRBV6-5,TGTGCCAGCAGTTACAGGGGATCGCGCTCTGGAAACACCATATATTTT,CASSYRGSRSGNTIYF
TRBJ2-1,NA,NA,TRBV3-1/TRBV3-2,TGTGCCAGCAGCCCCCCTCCGGGCTACAATGAGCAGTTCTTC,CASSPPPGYNEQFF
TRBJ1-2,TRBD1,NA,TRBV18,TGTGCCAGCTCACCCAACCCTACAGGGGATGGTGGCTACACCTTC,CASSPNPTGDGGYTF
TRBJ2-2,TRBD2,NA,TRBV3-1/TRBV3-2,TGTGCCAGCAGCCAAATCGGGCGGGGGGGCAACACCGGGGAGCTGTTTTTT,CASSQIGRGGNTGELFF
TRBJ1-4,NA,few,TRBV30,TGTGCCTGGAGAAAAGCGGACAGCCCGAATGAAAAACTGTTTTTT,CAWRKADSPNEKLFF
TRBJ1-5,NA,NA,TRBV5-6,TGTGCCAGCAGCTCCCTACTTAATAGCAATCAGCCCCAGCATTTT,CASSSLLNSNQPQHF
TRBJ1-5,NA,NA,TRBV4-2,TGTGCCAGCAGCCAAGGGACGGAGACTATTAGCAATCAGCCCCAGCATTTT,CASSQGTETISNQPQHF
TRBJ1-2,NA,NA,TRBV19,TGTGCCAGTTGGGGGAGGGGCTATGGCTACACCTTC,CASWGRGYGYTF
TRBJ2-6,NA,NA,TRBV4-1,TGCGCCAGCAGCCAATCCCCAGGGCTAAGCTCTGGGGCCAACGTCCTGACTTTC,CASSQSPGLSSGANVLTF
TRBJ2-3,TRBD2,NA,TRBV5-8,TGTGCCAGCAGCCAGGGGACTAGCGGGGGAGCAGATACGCAGTATTTT,CASSQGTSGGADTQYF
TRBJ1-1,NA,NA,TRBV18,TGTGCCAGCTCACCAGGGCTGGACACTGAAGCTTTCTTT,CASSPGLDTEAFF
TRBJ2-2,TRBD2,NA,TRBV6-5,TGTGCCAGCAGTCCCGGAGGGACTAGCGGCGGGGAGCTGTTTTTT,CASSPGGTSGGELFF
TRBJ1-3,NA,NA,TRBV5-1,TGCGCCAGCAGCTTGGTGGCAGATGGAAACACCATATATTTT,CASSLVADGNTIYF
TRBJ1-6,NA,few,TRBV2,TGTGCCAGCAGTGAATGGGAGGGGGACAATTCACCCCTCCACTTT,CASSEWEGDNSPLHF
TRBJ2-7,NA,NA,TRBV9,TGTGCCAGCAGCGTAGGTACAGCACGCTACGAGCAGTACTTC,CASSVGTARYEQYF
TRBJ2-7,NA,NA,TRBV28,TGTGCCAGCAGGGCTGAGGAGGCGGCTTACGAGCAGTACTTC,CASRAEEAAYEQYF
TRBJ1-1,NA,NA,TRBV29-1,TGCAGCGCCACGAAAAGGGGTATCGAGACTGAAGCTTTCTTT,CSATKRGIETEAFF
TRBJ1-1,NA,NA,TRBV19,TGTGCCGGTTCCTCCCCGGGGGACACTGAAGCTTTCTTT,CAGSSPGDTEAFF
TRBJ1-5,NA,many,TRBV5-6,TGTGCCAGCAGCTTGGGACGCCAGACAAATCAGCCCCAGCATTTT,CASSLGRQTNQPQHF
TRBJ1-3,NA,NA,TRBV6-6,TGTGCCAGCAGTTACTCGAGATTAGGAAACACCATATATTTT,CASSYSRLGNTIYF
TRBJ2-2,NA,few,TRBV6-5,TGTGCCAGCCGTCTAGCGAACACCGGGGAGCTGTTTTTT,CASRLANTGELFF
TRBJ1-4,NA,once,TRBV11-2,TGTGCCAGCAGCCCTACCGGGACAAGTAATGAAAAACTGTTTTTT,CASSPTGTSNEKLFF
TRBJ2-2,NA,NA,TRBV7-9,TGTGCCAGCAGAAGAGGTAACCGCGCGAACACCGGGGAGCTGTTTTTT,CASRRGNRANTGELFF
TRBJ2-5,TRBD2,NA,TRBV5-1,TGCGCCAGCAGCGCGTCCCTGCGGGGGGGCTCCGCCGAGACCCAGTACTTC,CASSASLRGGSAETQYF
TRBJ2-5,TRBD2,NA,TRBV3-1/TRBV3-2,TGTGCCAGCAGCCCCCCATGGGGGGGGACGGAGACCCAGTACTTC,CASSPPWGGTETQYF
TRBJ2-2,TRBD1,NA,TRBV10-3,TGTGCCATCAGTCCGACAGGGATGGACGGGGAGCTGTTTTTT,CAISPTGMDGELFF
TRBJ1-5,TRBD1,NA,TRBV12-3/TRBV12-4,TGTGCCAGCAGTCAGGGGGGATTTCAGCCCCAGCATTTT,CASSQGGFQPQHF